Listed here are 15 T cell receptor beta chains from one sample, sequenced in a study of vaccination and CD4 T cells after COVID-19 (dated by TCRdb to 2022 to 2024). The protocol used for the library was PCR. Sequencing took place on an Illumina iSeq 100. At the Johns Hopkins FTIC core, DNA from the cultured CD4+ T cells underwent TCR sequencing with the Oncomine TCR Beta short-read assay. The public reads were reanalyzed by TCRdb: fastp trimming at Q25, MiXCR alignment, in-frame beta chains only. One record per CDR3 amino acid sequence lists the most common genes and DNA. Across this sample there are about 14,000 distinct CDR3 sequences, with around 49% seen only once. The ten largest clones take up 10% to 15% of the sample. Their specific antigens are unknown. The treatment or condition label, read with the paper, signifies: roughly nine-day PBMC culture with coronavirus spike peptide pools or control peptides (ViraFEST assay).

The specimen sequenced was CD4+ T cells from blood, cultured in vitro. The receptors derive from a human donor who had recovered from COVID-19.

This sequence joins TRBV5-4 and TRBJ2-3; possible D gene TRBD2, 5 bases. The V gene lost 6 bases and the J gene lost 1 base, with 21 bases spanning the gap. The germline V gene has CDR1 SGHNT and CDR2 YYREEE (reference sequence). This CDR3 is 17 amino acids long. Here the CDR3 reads CASNIDGDPLGTDTQYF. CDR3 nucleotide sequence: TGTGCCAGCAATATAGACGGGGATCCCCTCGGCACAGATACGCAGTATTTT. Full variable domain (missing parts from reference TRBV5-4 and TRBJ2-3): ETGVTQSPTHLIKTRGQQVTLRCSSQSGHNTVSWYQQALGQGPQFIFQYYREEENGRGNFPPRFSGLQFPNYSSELNVNALELDDSALYLCASNIDGDPLGTDTQYFGPGTRLTVL.

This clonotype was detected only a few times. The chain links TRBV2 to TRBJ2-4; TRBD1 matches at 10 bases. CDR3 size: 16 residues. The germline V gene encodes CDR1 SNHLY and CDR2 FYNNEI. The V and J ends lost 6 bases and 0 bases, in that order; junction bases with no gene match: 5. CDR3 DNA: TGTGCCAGCAGGTGGGACAGGGGACGAGCCAAAAACATTCAGTACTTC. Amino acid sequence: CASRWDRGRAKNIQYF.

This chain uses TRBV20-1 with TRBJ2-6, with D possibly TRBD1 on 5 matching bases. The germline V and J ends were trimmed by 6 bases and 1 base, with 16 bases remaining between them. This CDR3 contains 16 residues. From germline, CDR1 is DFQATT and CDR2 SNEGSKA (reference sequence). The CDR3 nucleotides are TGCAGTGCCTGGGGCCCAAGCACTTCTGGGGCCAACGTCCTGACTTTC. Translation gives CSAWGPSTSGANVLTF.

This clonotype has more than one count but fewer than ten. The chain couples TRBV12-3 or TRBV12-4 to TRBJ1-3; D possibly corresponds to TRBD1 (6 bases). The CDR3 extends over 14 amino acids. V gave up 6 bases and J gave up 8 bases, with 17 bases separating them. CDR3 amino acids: CASSRTQGPHTIYF. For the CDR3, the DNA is TGTGCCAGCAGCCGGACACAGGGCCCACACACCATATATTTT.

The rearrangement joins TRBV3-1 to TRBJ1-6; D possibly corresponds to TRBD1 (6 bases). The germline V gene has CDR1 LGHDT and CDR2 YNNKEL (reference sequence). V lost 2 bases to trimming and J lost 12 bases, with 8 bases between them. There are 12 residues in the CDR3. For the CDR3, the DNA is TGTGCCAGCAGCCAACAGACAGGACCCCTCCACTTT. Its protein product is CASSQQTGPLHF.

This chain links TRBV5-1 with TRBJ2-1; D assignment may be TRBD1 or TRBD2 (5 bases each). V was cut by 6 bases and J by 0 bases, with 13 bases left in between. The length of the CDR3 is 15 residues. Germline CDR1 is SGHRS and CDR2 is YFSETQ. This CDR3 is CASIKGPSSYNEQFF. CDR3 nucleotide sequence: TGCGCCAGCATCAAGGGACCCAGCTCCTACAATGAGCAGTTCTTC.

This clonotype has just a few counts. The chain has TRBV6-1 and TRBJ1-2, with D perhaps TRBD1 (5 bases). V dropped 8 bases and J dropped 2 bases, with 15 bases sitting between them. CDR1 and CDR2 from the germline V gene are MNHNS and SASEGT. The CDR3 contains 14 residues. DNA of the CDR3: TGTGCCAGCCTCATTGGGGCAGAGAACTATGGCTACACCTTC. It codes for CASLIGAENYGYTF.

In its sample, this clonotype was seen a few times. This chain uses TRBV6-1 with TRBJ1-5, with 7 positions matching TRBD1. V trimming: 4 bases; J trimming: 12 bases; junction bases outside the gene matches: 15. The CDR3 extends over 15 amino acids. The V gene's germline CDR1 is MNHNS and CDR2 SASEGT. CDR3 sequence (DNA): TGTGCCAGCAGTGGACCGAAGGGACAGAAGCTTTTCCAGCATTTT. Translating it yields CASSGPKGQKLFQHF.

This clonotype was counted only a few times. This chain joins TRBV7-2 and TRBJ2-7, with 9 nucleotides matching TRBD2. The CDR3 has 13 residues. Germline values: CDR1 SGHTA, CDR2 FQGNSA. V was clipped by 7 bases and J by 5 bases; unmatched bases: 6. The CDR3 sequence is CASKGLASNEQYF. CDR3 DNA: TGTGCCAGCAAAGGACTAGCGTCGAACGAGCAGTACTTC.

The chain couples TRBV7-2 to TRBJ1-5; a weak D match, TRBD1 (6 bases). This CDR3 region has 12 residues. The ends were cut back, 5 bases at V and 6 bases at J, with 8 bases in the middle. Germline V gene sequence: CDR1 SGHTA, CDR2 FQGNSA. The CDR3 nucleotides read TGTGCCAGCAGCGCCAGGGGTCAGCCCCAGCATTTT. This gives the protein CASSARGQPQHF.

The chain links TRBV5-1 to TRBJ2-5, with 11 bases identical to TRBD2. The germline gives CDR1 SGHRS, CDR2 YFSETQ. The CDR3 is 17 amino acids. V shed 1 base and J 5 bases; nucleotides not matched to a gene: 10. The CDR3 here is CASSLTVSGGARETQYF. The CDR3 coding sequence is TGCGCCAGCAGCTTGACGGTTAGCGGGGGGGCCAGGGAGACCCAGTACTTC. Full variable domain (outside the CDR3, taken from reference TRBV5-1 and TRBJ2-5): KAGVTQTPRYLIKTRGQQVTLSCSPISGHRSVSWYQQTPGQGLQFLFEYFSETQRNKGNFPGRFSGRQFSNSRSEMNVSTLELGDSALYLCASSLTVSGGARETQYFGPGTRLLVL.

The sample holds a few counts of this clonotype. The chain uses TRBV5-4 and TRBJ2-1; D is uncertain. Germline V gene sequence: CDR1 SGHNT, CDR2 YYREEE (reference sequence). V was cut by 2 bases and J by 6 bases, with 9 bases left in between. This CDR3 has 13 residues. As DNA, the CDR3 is TGTGCCAGCAGCTTCCAAAGGGCCAATGAGCAGTTCTTC. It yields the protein CASSFQRANEQFF.

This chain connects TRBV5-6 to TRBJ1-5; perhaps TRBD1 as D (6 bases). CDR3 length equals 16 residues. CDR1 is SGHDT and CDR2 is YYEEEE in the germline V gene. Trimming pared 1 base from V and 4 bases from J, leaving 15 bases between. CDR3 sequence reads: CASSLSGRGRNQPQHF. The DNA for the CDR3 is TGTGCCAGCAGCTTGTCCGGCAGGGGCAGAAATCAGCCCCAGCATTTT.

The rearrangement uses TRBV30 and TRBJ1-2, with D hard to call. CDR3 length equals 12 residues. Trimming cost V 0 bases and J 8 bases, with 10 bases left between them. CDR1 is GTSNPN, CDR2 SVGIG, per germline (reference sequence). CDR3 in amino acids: CAWSVISEGYTF. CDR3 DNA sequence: TGTGCCTGGAGTGTTATCTCGGAGGGCTACACCTTC.

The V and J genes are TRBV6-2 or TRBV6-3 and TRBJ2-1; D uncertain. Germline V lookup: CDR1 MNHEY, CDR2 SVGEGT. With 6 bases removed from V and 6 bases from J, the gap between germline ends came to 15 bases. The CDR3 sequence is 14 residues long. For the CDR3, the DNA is TGTGCCAGCAGCTCACCCGGACGTCTCAATGAGCAGTTCTTC. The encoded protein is CASSSPGRLNEQFF.